Described below is a single TCR beta chain sequence and its context. Its cognate antigen is unknown. The sample belongs to a study of T cells in Graves' hyperthyroidism and ophthalmopathy. The V gene's germline CDR1 is MNHEY and CDR2 SVGEGT. Trimming took off 2 bases at V and 4 bases at J, with 14 bases between the two ends. This CDR3 comprises 15 residues. TCR beta CDR3 region amplification was performed from RNA transcripts. Initially, a first-round RT-PCR of the TCR CDR3 employed the HTBI primer set. TCRdb recomputed calls from the multiplex PCR reads with MiXCR, one row per CDR3 protein. The sample contains fewer than 650,000 distinct CDR3 sequences, around 15% of which appear only once. Findings and limits, study-wide: The blood repertoire included most of the expanded thyroid clonotypes above 0.001. Separating ophthalmopathy from stable hyperthyroidism was achieved by a 13 V-J model.

Duration under 3 months, a NOSPECS grade of at least 4, and a Clinical Activity Score of at least 3 characterized the ophthalmopathy patients. The specimen was blood. This rearrangement joins TRBV6-2 or TRBV6-3 to TRBJ2-5; D remains unclear. This sequence was found in a woman in her 40s with Graves' ophthalmopathy. The CDR3 region is CASSYGDGWRETQYF. The CDR3 DNA reads as TGTGCCAGCAGTTACGGCGACGGCTGGCGAGAGACCCAGTACTTC.